The present T cell receptor beta chain was sequenced within a study of vaccination and CD4 T cells after COVID-19. Overall study context: Participants got two doses of BNT162b2 or mRNA-1273 vaccine. Samples after vaccination came a median approximately 70 days past dose two, ranging 14 to 241. Controls had a CEFX pool, an HIV-1 Nef pool, or no peptide added.

Cultured CD4+ T cell DNA was sequenced using the Oncomine TCR Beta short-read assay. A single record per CDR3 protein comes from TCRdb applying MiXCR to the PCR reads. Here the sample spans 13,000 or so distinct CDR3 sequences, 53% being singletons. Sample treatment: approximately 9-day PBMC culture with coronavirus spike peptide pools or control peptides (ViraFEST assay). CDR3 length: 13 residues. V was cut by 5 bases and J by 3 bases, with 13 bases left in between. Germline CDR1 DFQATT, CDR2 SNEGSKA (reference sequence). This clonotype was seen a few times. Its antigen is unidentified. Sequencing used CD4+ T cells from blood, cultured in vitro. The V call is TRBV20-1, the J call TRBJ1-1; D is perhaps TRBD1 (6 bases). The receptor was isolated from a human donor who had recovered from COVID-19. The CDR3: CSARRQAYTEAFF. DNA of the CDR3: TGCAGTGCTCGGCGACAGGCTTACACTGAAGCTTTCTTT.